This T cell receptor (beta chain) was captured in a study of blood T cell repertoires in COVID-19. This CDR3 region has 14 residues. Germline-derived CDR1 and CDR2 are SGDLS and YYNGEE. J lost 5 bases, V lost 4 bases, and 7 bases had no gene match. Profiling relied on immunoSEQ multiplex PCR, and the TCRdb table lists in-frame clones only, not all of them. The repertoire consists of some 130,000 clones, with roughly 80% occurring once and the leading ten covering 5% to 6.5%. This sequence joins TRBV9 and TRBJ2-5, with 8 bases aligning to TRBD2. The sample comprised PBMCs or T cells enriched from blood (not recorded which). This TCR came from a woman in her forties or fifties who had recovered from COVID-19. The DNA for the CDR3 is TGTGCCAGCAGCCCCACGGGAGGGGTGGAGACCCAGTACTTC. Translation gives CASSPTGGVETQYF.